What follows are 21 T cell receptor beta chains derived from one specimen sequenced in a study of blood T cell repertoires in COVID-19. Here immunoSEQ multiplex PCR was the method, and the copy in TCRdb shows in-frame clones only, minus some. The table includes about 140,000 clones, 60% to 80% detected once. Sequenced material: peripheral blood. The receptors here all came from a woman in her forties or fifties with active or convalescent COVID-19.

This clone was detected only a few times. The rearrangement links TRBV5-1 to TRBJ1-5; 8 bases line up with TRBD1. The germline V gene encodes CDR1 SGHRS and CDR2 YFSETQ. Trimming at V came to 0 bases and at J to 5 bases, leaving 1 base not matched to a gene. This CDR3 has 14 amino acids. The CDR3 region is CASSLAGQDQPQHF. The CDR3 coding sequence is TGCGCCAGCAGCTTGGCGGGACAGGATCAGCCCCAGCATTTT.

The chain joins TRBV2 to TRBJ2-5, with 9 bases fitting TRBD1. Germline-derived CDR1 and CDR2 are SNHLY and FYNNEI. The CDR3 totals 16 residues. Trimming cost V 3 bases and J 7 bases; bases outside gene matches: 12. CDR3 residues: CASSEGEQGARVTQYF. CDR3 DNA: TGTGCCAGCAGTGAGGGGGAACAGGGGGCACGTGTGACCCAGTACTTC.

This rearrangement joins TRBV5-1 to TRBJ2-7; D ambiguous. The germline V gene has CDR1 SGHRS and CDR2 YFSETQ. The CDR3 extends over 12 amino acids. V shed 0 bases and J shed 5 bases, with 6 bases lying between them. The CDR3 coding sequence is TGCGCCAGCAGCTTGGTGTCGGACGAGCAGTACTTC. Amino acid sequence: CASSLVSDEQYF.

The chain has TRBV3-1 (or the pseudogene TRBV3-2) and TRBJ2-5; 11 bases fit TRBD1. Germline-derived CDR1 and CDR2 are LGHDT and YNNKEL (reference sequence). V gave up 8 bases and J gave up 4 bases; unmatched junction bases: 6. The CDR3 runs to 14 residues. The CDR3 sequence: CASPCGTGGETQYF. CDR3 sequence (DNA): TGTGCCAGCCCATGTGGGACAGGGGGAGAGACCCAGTACTTC.

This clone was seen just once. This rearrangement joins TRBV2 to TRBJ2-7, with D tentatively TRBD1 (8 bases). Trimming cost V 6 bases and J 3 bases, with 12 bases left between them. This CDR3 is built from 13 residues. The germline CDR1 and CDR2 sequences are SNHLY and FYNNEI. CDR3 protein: CASRYRGGYEQYF. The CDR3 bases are TGTGCCAGCAGATACAGGGGGGGCTACGAGCAGTACTTC.

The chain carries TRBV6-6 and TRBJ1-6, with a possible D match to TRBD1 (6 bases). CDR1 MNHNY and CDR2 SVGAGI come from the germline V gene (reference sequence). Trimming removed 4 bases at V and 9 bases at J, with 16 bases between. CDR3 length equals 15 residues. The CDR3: CASSFSGGTGSPLHF. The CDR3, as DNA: TGTGCCAGCAGTTTTTCGGGGGGCACGGGTTCACCCCTCCACTTT.

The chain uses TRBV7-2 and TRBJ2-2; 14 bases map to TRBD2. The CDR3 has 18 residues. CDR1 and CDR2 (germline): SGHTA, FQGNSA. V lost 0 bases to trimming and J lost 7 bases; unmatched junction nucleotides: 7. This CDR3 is CASSLALGLAGAGGELFF. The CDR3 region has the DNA TGTGCCAGCAGCTTAGCCCTGGGACTAGCGGGGGCGGGCGGGGAGCTGTTTTTT. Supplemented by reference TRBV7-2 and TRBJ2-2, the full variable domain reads GAGVSQSPSNKVTEKGKDVELRCDPISGHTALYWYRQSLGQGLEFLIYFQGNSAPDKSGLPSDRFSAERTGGSVSTLTIQRTQQEDSAVYLCASSLALGLAGAGGELFFGEGSRLTVL.

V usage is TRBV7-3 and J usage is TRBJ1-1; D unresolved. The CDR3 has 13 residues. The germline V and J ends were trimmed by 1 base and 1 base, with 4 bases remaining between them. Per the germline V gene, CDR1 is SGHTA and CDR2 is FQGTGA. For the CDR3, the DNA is TGTGCCAGCAGCTTAAACAGGAACACTGAAGCTTTCTTT. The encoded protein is CASSLNRNTEAFF. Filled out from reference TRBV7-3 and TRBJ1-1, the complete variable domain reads GAGVSQTPSNKVTEKGKYVELRCDPISGHTALYWYRQSLGQGPEFLIYFQGTGAADDSGLPNDRFFAVRPEGSVSTLKIQRTERGDSAVYLCASSLNRNTEAFFGQGTRLTVV.

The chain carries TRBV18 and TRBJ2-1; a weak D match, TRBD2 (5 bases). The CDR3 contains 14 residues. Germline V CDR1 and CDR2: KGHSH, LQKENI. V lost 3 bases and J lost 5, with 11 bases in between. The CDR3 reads CASSPQTRNNEQFF. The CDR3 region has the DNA TGTGCCAGCTCACCTCAAACTAGAAACAATGAGCAGTTCTTC.

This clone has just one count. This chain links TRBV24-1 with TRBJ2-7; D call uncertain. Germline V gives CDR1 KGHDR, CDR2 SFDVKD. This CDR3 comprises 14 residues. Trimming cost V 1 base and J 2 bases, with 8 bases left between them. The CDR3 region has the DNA TGTGCCACCAGTGATTTTGAGGCACCCTACGAGCAGTACTTC. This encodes CATSDFEAPYEQYF.

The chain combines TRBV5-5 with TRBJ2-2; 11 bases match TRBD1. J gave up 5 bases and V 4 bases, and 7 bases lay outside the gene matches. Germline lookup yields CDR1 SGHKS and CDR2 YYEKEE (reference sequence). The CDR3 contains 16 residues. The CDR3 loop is CASSVGQGAQTGELFF. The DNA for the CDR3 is TGTGCCAGCAGCGTAGGACAGGGGGCGCAGACCGGGGAGCTGTTTTTT. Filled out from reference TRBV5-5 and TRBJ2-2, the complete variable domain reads DAGVTQSPTHLIKTRGQQVTLRCSPISGHKSVSWYQQVLGQGPQFIFQYYEKEERGRGNFPDRFSARQFPNYSSELNVNALLLGDSALYLCASSVGQGAQTGELFFGEGSRLTVL.

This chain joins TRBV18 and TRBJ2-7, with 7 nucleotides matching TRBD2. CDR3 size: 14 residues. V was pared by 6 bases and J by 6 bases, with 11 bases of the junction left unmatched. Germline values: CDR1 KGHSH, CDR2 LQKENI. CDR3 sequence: CASSPTSDSGEQYF. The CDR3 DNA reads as TGTGCCAGCTCCCCTACTAGCGACAGCGGCGAGCAGTACTTC.

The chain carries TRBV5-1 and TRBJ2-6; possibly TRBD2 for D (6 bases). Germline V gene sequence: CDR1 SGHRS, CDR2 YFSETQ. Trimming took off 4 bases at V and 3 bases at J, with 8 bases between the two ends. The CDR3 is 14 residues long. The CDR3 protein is CASSGGFGANVLTF. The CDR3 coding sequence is TGCGCCAGCAGCGGAGGGTTTGGGGCCAACGTCCTGACTTTC.

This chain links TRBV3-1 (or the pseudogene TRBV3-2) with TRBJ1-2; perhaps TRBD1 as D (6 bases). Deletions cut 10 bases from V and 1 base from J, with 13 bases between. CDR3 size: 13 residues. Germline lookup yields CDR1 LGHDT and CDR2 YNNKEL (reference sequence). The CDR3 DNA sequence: TGTGCCACCTGGACAGCTTTTAACTATGGCTACACCTTC. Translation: CATWTAFNYGYTF.

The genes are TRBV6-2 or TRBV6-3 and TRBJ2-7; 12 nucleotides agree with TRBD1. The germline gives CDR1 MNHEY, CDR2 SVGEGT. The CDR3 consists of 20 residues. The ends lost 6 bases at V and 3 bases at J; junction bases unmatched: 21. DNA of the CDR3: TGTGCCAGCAGCTTTCCGGGGACAGGGGGCACTTTAGGCTACTACTACGAGCAGTACTTC. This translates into CASSFPGTGGTLGYYYEQYF.

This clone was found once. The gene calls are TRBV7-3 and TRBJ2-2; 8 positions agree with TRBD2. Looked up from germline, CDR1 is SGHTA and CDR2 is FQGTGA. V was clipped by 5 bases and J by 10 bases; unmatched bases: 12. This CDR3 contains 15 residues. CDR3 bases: TGTGCCAGCAGCCCCACGGGAGGGCCCGCTAAGGAGCTGTTTTTT. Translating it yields CASSPTGGPAKELFF.

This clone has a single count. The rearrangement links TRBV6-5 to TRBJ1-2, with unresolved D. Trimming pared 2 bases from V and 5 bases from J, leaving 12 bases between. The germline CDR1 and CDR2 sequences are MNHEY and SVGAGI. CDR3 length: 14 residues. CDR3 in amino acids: CASSYGRNPYGYTF. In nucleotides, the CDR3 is TGTGCCAGCAGTTACGGTAGAAACCCTTATGGCTACACCTTC.

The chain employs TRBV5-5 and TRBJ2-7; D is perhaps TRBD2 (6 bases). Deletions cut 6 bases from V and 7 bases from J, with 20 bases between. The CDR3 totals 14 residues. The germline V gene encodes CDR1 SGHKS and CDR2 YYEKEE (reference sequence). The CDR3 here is CASTPIVTAGEQYF. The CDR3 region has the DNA TGTGCCAGCACCCCTATTGTGACGGCGGGGGAGCAGTACTTC.

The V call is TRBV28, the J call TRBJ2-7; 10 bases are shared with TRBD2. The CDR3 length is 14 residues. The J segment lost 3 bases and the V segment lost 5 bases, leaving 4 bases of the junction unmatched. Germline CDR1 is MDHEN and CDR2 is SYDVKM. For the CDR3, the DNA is TGTGCCAGCAGTCCCCCTAGCGGGAGCTACGAGCAGTACTTC. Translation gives CASSPPSGSYEQYF.

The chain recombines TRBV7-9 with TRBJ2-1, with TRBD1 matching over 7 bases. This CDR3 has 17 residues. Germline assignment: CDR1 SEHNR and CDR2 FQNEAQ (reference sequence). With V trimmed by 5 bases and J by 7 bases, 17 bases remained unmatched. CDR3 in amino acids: CASSITTVGGARNEQFF. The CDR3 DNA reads TGTGCCAGCAGCATAACTACCGTAGGGGGCGCGCGGAATGAGCAGTTCTTC.

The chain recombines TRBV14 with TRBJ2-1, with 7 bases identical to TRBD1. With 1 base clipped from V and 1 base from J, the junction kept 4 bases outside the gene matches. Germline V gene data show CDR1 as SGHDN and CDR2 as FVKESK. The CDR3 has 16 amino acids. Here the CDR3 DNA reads TGTGCCAGCAGCCAAGGAGTCAGGGGGTCCTACAATGAGCAGTTCTTC. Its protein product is CASSQGVRGSYNEQFF.